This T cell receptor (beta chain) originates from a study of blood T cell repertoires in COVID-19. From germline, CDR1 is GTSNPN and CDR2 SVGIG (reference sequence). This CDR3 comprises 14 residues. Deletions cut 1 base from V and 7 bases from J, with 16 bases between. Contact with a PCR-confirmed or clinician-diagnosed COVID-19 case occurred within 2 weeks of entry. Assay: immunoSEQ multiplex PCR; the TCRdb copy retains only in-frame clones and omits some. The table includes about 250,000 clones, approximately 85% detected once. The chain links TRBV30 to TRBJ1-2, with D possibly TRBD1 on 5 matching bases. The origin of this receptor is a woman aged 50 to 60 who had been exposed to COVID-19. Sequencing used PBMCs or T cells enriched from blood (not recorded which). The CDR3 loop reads CAWSASSGISGYTF. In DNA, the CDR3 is TGTGCCTGGAGTGCCTCTTCAGGGATTTCTGGCTACACCTTC.